One sample yielded the 30 T cell receptor beta chains listed below, sequenced in a study of T cell responses to AZD1222 COVID-19 vaccine. This table comes from immunoSEQ multiplex PCR, and its TCRdb copy is limited to in-frame clones, with some not included. Found here are 110,000 or so clones, around 89% of them singletons; the top ten hold about 9.1%. The input for sequencing was peripheral blood, taken on day 0 of AZD1222 vaccination. All receptors derive from an adult in good health.

The chain couples TRBV6-5 to TRBJ2-7, with TRBD2 identical over 7 bases. In germline, CDR1 is MNHEY, CDR2 SVGAGI. This CDR3 is built from 15 residues. V lost 0 bases, J lost 7 bases, and 9 bases stayed unmatched. CDR3 sequence: CASSYSGGGPREQYF. The DNA of the CDR3 is TGTGCCAGCAGTTACTCGGGGGGAGGGCCGCGGGAGCAGTACTTC.

The chain is built from TRBV6-6 and TRBJ2-7; 8 positions agree with TRBD2. Trimming cost V 0 bases and J 4 bases; bases outside gene matches: 5. Germline loops: CDR1 MNHNY, CDR2 SVGAGI (reference sequence). The CDR3 spans 15 residues. The CDR3 nucleotides read TGTGCCAGCAGTTACTCGATTACTAGCGGATACGAGCAGTACTTC. Encoded protein: CASSYSITSGYEQYF.

This sequence joins TRBV12-3 or TRBV12-4 and TRBJ2-1; D uncertain. The CDR3 runs to 13 residues. Trimming stripped 3 bases from V and 6 bases from J, with 9 bases between. The CDR3 DNA reads TGTGCCAGCAGTTTTGAGTCTCCCAATGAGCAGTTCTTC. Translating it yields CASSFESPNEQFF.

The chain uses TRBV6-2 or TRBV6-3 and TRBJ2-1; 11 nucleotides line up with TRBD2. V shed 1 base and J 7 bases; nucleotides not matched to a gene: 3. CDR3 length: 15 residues. Germline CDR1 and CDR2: MNHEY and SVGEGT. CDR3 coding DNA: TGTGCCAGCAGTTACTTAGCGGGAGGGATGAATGAGCAGTTCTTC. It is translated as CASSYLAGGMNEQFF.

V and J are TRBV12-3 or TRBV12-4 and TRBJ2-6; D is ambiguous. The CDR3 is 13 amino acids. V gave up 8 bases and J gave up 1 base, with 6 bases separating them. For the CDR3, the DNA is TGTGCCAGCGACGAATCTGGGGCCAACGTCCTGACTTTC. This gives the protein CASDESGANVLTF.

The chain joins TRBV7-2 to TRBJ2-3; possibly TRBD2 for D (5 bases). In germline, CDR1 is SGHTA, CDR2 FQGNSA. The V end was cut by 5 bases, the J end by 11 bases, with 14 bases between. CDR3 length: 12 amino acids. In nucleotides, the CDR3 is TGTGCCAGCAGCCCTACGTTGGACTTGCAGTATTTT. The encoded protein is CASSPTLDLQYF.

V and J are TRBV27 and TRBJ2-7; D gene uncertain. V dropped 8 bases and J dropped 2 bases, with 13 bases sitting between them. The CDR3 length is 13 residues. Germline loops: CDR1 MNHEY, CDR2 SMNVEV (reference sequence). The CDR3 DNA sequence: TGTGCCAGCCGGTCCCGCGTCACCTACGAGCAGTACTTC. It encodes CASRSRVTYEQYF.

The chain couples TRBV9 to TRBJ2-2; D perhaps matches TRBD1 (6 bases). The CDR3 consists of 16 residues. V lost 4 bases, J lost 0 bases, and 13 bases lay in between. Germline assignment: CDR1 SGDLS and CDR2 YYNGEE. CDR3 DNA sequence: TGTGCCAGCAGCCCAATGGGGGCCGCGAACACCGGGGAGCTGTTTTTT. Translation: CASSPMGAANTGELFF.

V usage is TRBV6-4 and J usage is TRBJ2-1, with TRBD2 identical over 9 bases. The germline gives CDR1 MRHNA, CDR2 SNTAGT. V lost 7 bases and J lost 0; bases outside the gene matches: 13. This CDR3 has 18 residues. The DNA of the CDR3 is TGTGCCAGCAACCGGACTAGCGAAAGAACGAGCTCCTACAATGAGCAGTTCTTC. Translation gives CASNRTSERTSSYNEQFF.

CDR3 residues: CASSPLTPAGTQYF. For the CDR3, the DNA is TGTGCCAGCAGTCCCCTCACCCCCGCCGGGACCCAGTACTTC. The genes are TRBV7-7 and TRBJ2-5; no definite D call. In germline, CDR1 is SSHAT, CDR2 FNYEAQ (reference sequence). This CDR3 is built from 14 residues. The V gene lost 6 bases and the J gene lost 7 bases, with 18 bases spanning the gap.

This chain joins TRBV10-3 and TRBJ1-1; TRBD1 matches at 10 bases. V shed 6 bases and J 6 bases; nucleotides not matched to a gene: 7. The CDR3 extends over 14 amino acids. The germline gives CDR1 ENHRY, CDR2 SYGVKD. CDR3 sequence reads: CAIRMTGGASEAFF. In DNA form, the CDR3 reads TGTGCCATCAGGATGACAGGGGGCGCGTCTGAAGCTTTCTTT.

The rearrangement joins TRBV28 to TRBJ1-1; D is ambiguous. Germline V gives CDR1 MDHEN, CDR2 SYDVKM. Trimming took 2 bases from V and 6 from J, leaving 16 bases between them. CDR3 length: 15 residues. CDR3: CASSLTSGRRAEAFF. The CDR3 DNA reads as TGTGCCAGCAGTTTAACCTCGGGGAGAAGAGCTGAAGCTTTCTTT. The full variable domain, in which reference TRBV28 and TRBJ1-1 provide the parts outside the CDR3, is DVKVTQSSRYLVKRTGEKVFLECVQDMDHENMFWYRQDPGLGLRLIYFSYDVKMKEKGDIPEGYSVSREKKERFSLILESASTNQTSMYLCASSLTSGRRAEAFFGQGTRLTVV.

The rearrangement joins TRBV2 to TRBJ2-1; TRBD2 matches at 9 bases. J gave up 9 bases and V 7 bases, and 10 bases lay outside the gene matches. Germline CDR1 is SNHLY and CDR2 is FYNNEI. CDR3 length: 14 residues. The CDR3 loop is CASTADLAGTEQFF. The CDR3 bases are TGTGCCAGCACGGCGGACCTAGCGGGAACTGAGCAGTTCTTC.

The chain uses TRBV5-5 and TRBJ2-3; unclear D gene. The germline V gene encodes CDR1 SGHKS and CDR2 YYEKEE (reference sequence). This CDR3 contains 15 residues. Trimming shortened V by 5 bases and J by 2 bases, and 15 bases separated the two germline ends. CDR3: CASRSNSQYTDTQYF. The CDR3 DNA follows: TGTGCCAGCAGAAGTAACTCCCAATACACAGATACGCAGTATTTT.

In DNA, the CDR3 is TGCGCCAGCAGTGAGTCGACCGGTCGCGACACTGAAGCTTTCTTT. Its protein is CASSESTGRDTEAFF. The V gene is TRBV10-1, the J gene TRBJ1-1; no firm D call. Germline V gene sequence: CDR1 WNHNN, CDR2 SYGVQD (reference sequence). Trimming removed 0 bases at V and 3 bases at J, with 11 bases between. The CDR3 extends over 15 amino acids.

This chain joins TRBV21-1 and TRBJ2-2; the DNA was not used to check the table's D call, TRBD1. TRBV21-1 is deemed a pseudogene. The CDR3 sequence is 14 residues long. The CDR3 is CASSPGQVTGELFF. The CDR3 DNA follows: TGTGCCAGCAGTCCGGGACAGGTCACCGGGGAGCTGTTTTTT.

The gene calls are TRBV4-1 and TRBJ2-7, with 9 bases fitting TRBD2. V trimming: 0 bases; J trimming: 0 bases; junction bases outside the gene matches: 0. Looked up from germline, CDR1 is MGHRA and CDR2 is YSYEKL. The CDR3 contains 15 residues. For the CDR3, the DNA is TGCGCCAGCAGCCAAGAGACTAGCGGCTCCTACGAGCAGTACTTC. Its translation: CASSQETSGSYEQYF.

This chain uses TRBV5-1 with TRBJ2-3; 11 bases align to TRBD2. The CDR3 sequence is 16 residues long. Trimming took 4 bases from V and 3 from J; bases not matched to a gene: 7. Germline V gene sequence: CDR1 SGHRS, CDR2 YFSETQ. The DNA of the CDR3 is TGCGCCAGCAGCGTAGCCGGGACTAGCGGAACAGATACGCAGTATTTT. Residues: CASSVAGTSGTDTQYF.

The chain links TRBV6-5 to TRBJ1-2; TRBD1 is a possible D gene (5 bases). The CDR3 runs 13 residues. Germline values: CDR1 MNHEY, CDR2 SVGAGI. Trimming pared 6 bases from V and 6 bases from J, leaving 14 bases between. CDR3 amino acids: CASSPYQQDGYTF. The CDR3 nucleotides are TGTGCCAGCAGCCCCTACCAACAGGATGGCTACACCTTC.

The V gene is TRBV19, the J gene TRBJ1-5; 9 bases are a match to TRBD1. V lost 3 bases to trimming and J lost 7 bases; unmatched junction nucleotides: 1. The CDR3 has 13 residues. Germline V gives CDR1 LNHDA, CDR2 SQIVND (reference sequence). CDR3 nucleotide sequence: TGTGCCAGTAGTATGACAGGGGGGCAGCCCCAGCATTTT. It encodes CASSMTGGQPQHF.

The V call is TRBV4-1, the J call TRBJ1-3; no clear D gene. CDR3 length equals 14 residues. Per the germline V gene, CDR1 is MGHRA and CDR2 is YSYEKL. Deletions cut 1 base from V and 2 bases from J, with 6 bases between. The CDR3 DNA reads TGCGCCAGCAGCCAAGGGGTCACTGGAAACACCATATATTTT. It is translated as CASSQGVTGNTIYF.

CDR3 sequence (DNA): TGCAGTGCTAGTCGGTACAATCAGCCCCAGCATTTT. It translates to CSASRYNQPQHF. The chain joins TRBV20-1 to TRBJ1-5; D uncertain. Germline assignment: CDR1 DFQATT and CDR2 SNEGSKA (reference sequence). The V and J ends lost 3 bases and 3 bases respectively, with 6 bases between them. The CDR3 length is 12 residues.

The rearrangement joins TRBV7-8 to TRBJ2-1; the D call may be TRBD1 or TRBD2 (5 bases each). V lost 5 bases, J lost 9 bases, and 20 bases lay in between. CDR3 size: 15 residues. From germline, CDR1 is SGHVS and CDR2 FQNEAQ. The CDR3 DNA reads TGTGCCAGCAGCGGCTGGGGGAGTATGCTTAGTGAGCAGTTCTTC. Residues: CASSGWGSMLSEQFF.

The CDR3 DNA follows: TGTGCCAGCTCGGGTGGATCAGGGGGCAAAAATCAGCCCCAGCATTTT. Translated: CASSGGSGGKNQPQHF. The V gene is TRBV18, the J gene TRBJ1-5; 8 bases agree with TRBD1. Trimming at V came to 6 bases and at J to 4 bases, leaving 11 bases not matched to a gene. The germline CDR1 and CDR2 sequences are KGHSH and LQKENI. The CDR3 totals 16 residues.

This chain connects TRBV9 to TRBJ2-7; no firm D call. The V and J ends lost 3 bases and 0 bases respectively, with 10 bases between them. The CDR3 is 14 residues long. Germline V gene data show CDR1 as SGDLS and CDR2 as YYNGEE. For the CDR3, the DNA is TGTGCCAGCAGCGCGACACCATCCTCCTACGAGCAGTACTTC. Translation: CASSATPSSYEQYF.

In this sample, this clone turned up a few times. The chain's CDR3 is CASSLFEWGSGANVLTF. The CDR3 nucleotides read TGTGCCAGCAGTTTATTCGAATGGGGCTCTGGGGCCAACGTCCTGACTTTC. This chain links TRBV28 with TRBJ2-6, with unresolved D. CDR1 MDHEN and CDR2 SYDVKM come from the germline V gene. V shed 1 base and J shed 0 bases, with 10 bases lying between them. This CDR3 has 17 residues.

The gene calls are TRBV7-3 and TRBJ2-5, with 8 bases lining up with TRBD1. Germline V lookup: CDR1 SGHTA, CDR2 FQGTGA. The CDR3 totals 15 residues. V lost 2 bases, J lost 4 bases, and 6 bases stayed unmatched. This CDR3 is CASSLGQGGSETQYF. The CDR3 bases are TGTGCCAGCAGCTTAGGACAGGGAGGTTCAGAGACCCAGTACTTC.

The rearrangement joins TRBV7-8 to TRBJ1-2; 7 nucleotides match TRBD1. CDR3 length equals 13 residues. V lost 5 bases, J lost 10 bases, and 10 bases stayed unmatched. Germline CDR1 reads SGHVS; CDR2 reads FQNEAQ. The CDR3 bases are TGTGCCAGCAGCCAATTGACAGGGCCCCCCTACACCTTC. As protein: CASSQLTGPPYTF.

This clone was counted once. The chain is built from TRBV5-4 and TRBJ2-7; 7 bases are a match to TRBD2. CDR3 length equals 15 residues. Germline V CDR1 and CDR2: SGHNT, YYREEE (reference sequence). V shed 4 bases, J shed 3 bases, and the junction held 10 bases outside the gene matches. The CDR3 coding sequence is TGTGCCAGCAGCGATTACAACCGGGACTACTACGAGCAGTACTTC. It yields the protein CASSDYNRDYYEQYF.

V gene TRBV6-5 combines with J gene TRBJ1-3; D unclear. The CDR3 is 15 amino acids. The germline V gene encodes CDR1 MNHEY and CDR2 SVGAGI. Trimming removed 3 bases at V and 0 bases at J, with 9 bases between. The CDR3 spells CASSYYGSSGNTIYF. The CDR3 DNA follows: TGTGCCAGCAGTTATTATGGGAGCTCTGGAAACACCATATATTTT.